This TCR beta chain is from a study of shared clonotypes between healthy human individuals. Study outcomes and limitations: Approximately 5% was the fraction of naive CD4 clonotypes found shared across four donors. The expectation was that sequencing depth would affect clonotype sharing among donors.

Donors were healthy HIV-negative adults without recently reported acute infections or vaccinations. As to this clone: No antigen is known for it.

This CDR3 region has 17 residues. Germline V gene sequence: CDR1 KGHSH, CDR2 LQKENI. V was clipped by 0 bases and J by 5 bases, with 19 bases between them. Clones were sequenced by immunoSEQ multiplex PCR, and TCRdb holds only the in-frame ones, with some missing. The data contain some 2,100,000 clones, more than 90% of them singletons. The rearrangement links TRBV18 to TRBJ2-5; D is undetermined. The TCR sequence derives from a man aged 18 to 30 in good health. Input material: naive CD4+ T cells sorted from blood. Documented subset: CD45RA+ positively selected. The CDR3 DNA reads as TGTGCCAGCTCACCACCTAACCGGTCGAGTCGAGAGGAGACCCAGTACTTC. Its protein is CASSPPNRSSREETQYF.